The 22 T cell receptor beta chains given below trace back to one sample, sequenced in a study of blood T cell repertoires in COVID-19. TCRdb's copy holds only in-frame clones and misses some; the assay was immunoSEQ multiplex PCR. In the table there are about 260,000 clones, around 90% of which are singletons. The sample taken for sequencing was PBMCs or T cells enriched from blood (not recorded which). The source is a man between 50 and 59 years old who had been exposed to COVID-19.

The J gene is TRBJ2-1, the V gene TRBV20-1, with 10 bases that match TRBD1. The ends lost 3 bases at V and 9 bases at J; junction bases unmatched: 11. This CDR3 is 15 amino acids long. CDR1 is DFQATT and CDR2 is SNEGSKA in the germline V gene (reference sequence). The CDR3, as DNA: TGCAGTGCTAGTTATGCGGGACAGGGGTCATTTGAGCAGTTCTTC. Translated, it gives CSASYAGQGSFEQFF.

The chain has TRBV10-3 and TRBJ1-1; TRBD1 might be the D (5 bases). Deletions cut 6 bases from V and 1 base from J, with 12 bases between. This CDR3 contains 14 residues. Germline CDR1 and CDR2: ENHRY and SYGVKD. This CDR3 is CAISLDGGNTEAFF. CDR3 DNA sequence: TGTGCCATCAGCCTGGACGGGGGGAACACTGAAGCTTTCTTT.

CDR3: CASSLVGRIPLETQYF. The DNA for the CDR3 is TGTGCCAGCAGCCTGGTCGGCAGGATCCCTCTGGAGACCCAGTACTTC. The chain employs TRBV14 and TRBJ2-5; D not certain. V lost 4 bases, J lost 5 bases, and 20 bases lay in between. The germline V gene encodes CDR1 SGHDN and CDR2 FVKESK. The CDR3 loop spans 16 amino acids.

A single count supports this clone. The chain recombines TRBV11-2 with TRBJ1-4; 8 nucleotides match TRBD1. The CDR3 length is 15 residues. V gave up 1 base and J gave up 8 bases; unmatched junction bases: 6. Germline CDR1 and CDR2: SGHAT and FQNNGV. The DNA of the CDR3 is TGTGCCAGCAGCTTAGTAACAGGGGGGCGAGAAAAACTGTTTTTT. This sequence encodes CASSLVTGGREKLFF.

This clone has a single count. The rearrangement links TRBV7-2 to TRBJ2-1, with 9 bases fitting TRBD2. The CDR3 covers 15 residues. CDR1 and CDR2 (germline): SGHTA, FQGNSA. V gave up 1 base and J gave up 5 bases; unmatched junction bases: 3. CDR3 amino acids: CASSLVGGRDNEQFF. The CDR3 DNA sequence: TGTGCCAGCAGCTTAGTTGGCGGGAGGGACAATGAGCAGTTCTTC.

V usage is TRBV9 and J usage is TRBJ2-2; the D is unclear. Germline CDR1 SGDLS, CDR2 YYNGEE. The ends were cut back, 4 bases at V and 3 bases at J, with 7 bases in the middle. The CDR3 contains 13 residues. The CDR3 sequence: CASSRIDTGELFF. DNA of the CDR3: TGTGCCAGCAGCCGTATAGACACCGGGGAGCTGTTTTTT. Filled out from reference TRBV9 and TRBJ2-2, the complete variable domain reads DSGVTQTPKHLITATGQRVTLRCSPRSGDLSVYWYQQSLDQGLQFLIQYYNGEERAKGNILERFSAQQFPDLHSELNLSSLELGDSALYFCASSRIDTGELFFGEGSRLTVL.

The rearrangement joins TRBV11-2 to TRBJ2-7, with TRBD1 as a possible D gene (5 bases). The V end was cut by 7 bases, the J end by 2 bases, with 15 bases between. The V gene's germline CDR1 is SGHAT and CDR2 FQNNGV. CDR3 length equals 14 residues. The CDR3: CASKVLGAPYEQYF. DNA of the CDR3: TGTGCCAGCAAGGTCTTAGGGGCTCCCTACGAGCAGTACTTC.

The J gene is TRBJ1-1, the V gene TRBV11-2; D possibly corresponds to TRBD1 (5 bases). V was trimmed by 5 bases and J by 8 bases, leaving 12 bases between them. The CDR3 runs 12 residues. Germline CDR1 SGHAT, CDR2 FQNNGV. The CDR3 here is CASSISRQEAFF. In DNA, the CDR3 is TGTGCCAGCAGCATATCTAGACAGGAAGCTTTCTTT.

The chain recombines TRBV28 with TRBJ2-6, with a possible D match to TRBD1 (5 bases). Trimming took off 0 bases at V and 2 bases at J, with 8 bases between the two ends. This CDR3 is built from 16 residues. The germline CDR1 and CDR2 sequences are MDHEN and SYDVKM. CDR3: CASSLWAGTGANVLTF. CDR3 bases: TGTGCCAGCAGTTTATGGGCAGGGACTGGGGCCAACGTCCTGACTTTC.

The rearrangement joins TRBV5-1 to TRBJ2-5, with TRBD2 matching 10 bases. The trim removed 2 bases at V and 4 bases at J, leaving 8 bases unmatched. Per the germline V gene, CDR1 is SGHRS and CDR2 is YFSETQ. This CDR3 has 16 amino acids. The CDR3 spells CASSFGLAEGGETQYF. DNA of the CDR3: TGCGCCAGCAGCTTTGGACTAGCGGAGGGGGGAGAGACCCAGTACTTC.

This clone was seen just once. The rearrangement joins TRBV5-5 to TRBJ1-2, with D tentatively TRBD1 (6 bases). Trimming removed 3 bases at V and 4 bases at J, with 16 bases between. Germline V gene sequence: CDR1 SGHKS, CDR2 YYEKEE (reference sequence). This CDR3 contains 15 residues. CDR3 sequence: CASSSLGDISYGYTF. The CDR3 nucleotides read TGTGCCAGCAGCTCTTTGGGGGACATAAGCTATGGCTACACCTTC.

This chain uses TRBV6-6 with TRBJ1-1, with D unclear. This CDR3 comprises 12 residues. Germline V CDR1 and CDR2: MNHNY, SVGAGI (reference sequence). With 5 bases removed from V and 1 base from J, the gap between germline ends came to 5 bases. The CDR3 DNA reads as TGTGCCAGCAGTAGAGGGAACACTGAAGCTTTCTTT. Encoded protein: CASSRGNTEAFF.

The chain is built from TRBV15 and TRBJ1-2; D is perhaps TRBD1 (5 bases). Germline V lookup: CDR1 LNHNV, CDR2 YYDKDF (reference sequence). V was clipped by 1 base and J by 7 bases, with 16 bases between them. The CDR3 totals 15 residues. The CDR3, as DNA: TGTGCCACCAGCAGAGGAAGAGCGGGGGATGGTGGCTACACCTTC. Translating it yields CATSRGRAGDGGYTF.

This clone was seen more than once but under ten times. The chain links TRBV7-9 to TRBJ2-3; 11 positions agree with TRBD2. The CDR3 is 15 amino acids. J was trimmed by 5 bases and V by 3 bases; bases with no gene match: 4. CDR1 and CDR2 (germline): SEHNR, FQNEAQ (reference sequence). The CDR3: CASSFVAGGQDTQYF. The CDR3 coding sequence is TGTGCCAGCAGCTTCGTAGCGGGGGGGCAAGATACGCAGTATTTT. The full variable domain, rest sourced from reference TRBV7-9 and TRBJ2-3, is DTGVSQNPRHKITKRGQNVTFRCDPISEHNRLYWYRQTLGQGPEFLTYFQNEAQLEKSRLLSDRFSAERPKGSFSTLEIQRTEQGDSAMYLCASSFVAGGQDTQYFGPGTRLTVL.

The rearrangement uses TRBV2 and TRBJ1-5; 9 bases map to TRBD1. J gave up 7 bases and V 8 bases, and 6 bases lay outside the gene matches. The germline V gene has CDR1 SNHLY and CDR2 FYNNEI. The CDR3 totals 13 residues. The CDR3 nucleotides are TGTGCCAGCCGGGACAGGGAGGACCAGCCCCAGCATTTT. Translation gives CASRDREDQPQHF.

The rearrangement links TRBV28 to TRBJ2-5, with 8 bases matching TRBD1. The CDR3 sequence is 15 residues long. The ends lost 10 bases at V and 5 bases at J; junction bases unmatched: 15. Germline V CDR1 and CDR2: MDHEN, SYDVKM. As DNA, the CDR3 is TGTGCCACCCTTTCCCGACAGGGGTCGGGGGAGACCCAGTACTTC. The encoded protein is CATLSRQGSGETQYF.

The chain combines TRBV3-1 (or the pseudogene TRBV3-2) with TRBJ1-2; 7 bases are a match to TRBD1. Trimming at V came to 1 base and at J to 8 bases, leaving 16 bases not matched to a gene. Per the germline V gene, CDR1 is LGHDT and CDR2 is YNNKEL (reference sequence). The CDR3 is made up of 17 amino acids. In nucleotides, the CDR3 is TGTGCCAGCAGCCAAGTCCAGGACCCTTTCTCAGGGGGAGGCTACACCTTC. This translates into CASSQVQDPFSGGGYTF.

The chain links TRBV5-1 to TRBJ2-7; possible D gene TRBD1, 5 bases. There are 14 residues in the CDR3. The germline V gene has CDR1 SGHRS and CDR2 YFSETQ. Deletions cut 0 bases from V and 3 bases from J, with 10 bases between. The CDR3 protein is CASSLAGRVYEQYF. Here the CDR3 DNA reads TGCGCCAGCAGCTTGGCGGGCAGGGTCTACGAGCAGTACTTC.

CDR3 sequence (DNA): TGCGCCAGCAGTGAGTCGGACTACACCGGGGAGCTGTTTTTT. The encoded protein is CASSESDYTGELFF. V gene TRBV10-2 combines with J gene TRBJ2-2, with a tentative D call TRBD2 (5 bases). Deletions cut 0 bases from V and 3 bases from J, with 5 bases between. Germline CDR1 WSHSY, CDR2 SAAADI. The CDR3 is 14 amino acids.

The chain combines TRBV10-2 with TRBJ2-7; 8 nucleotides align to TRBD2. This CDR3 is built from 14 residues. Germline-derived CDR1 and CDR2 are WSHSY and SAAADI. J lost 1 base, V lost 8 bases, and 7 bases had no gene match. The CDR3 here is CASRKTSASYEQYV. CDR3 nucleotides: TGCGCCAGCCGTAAGACTAGCGCTTCCTACGAGCAGTACGTC.

The J gene is TRBJ1-2, the V gene TRBV19, with a weak D call TRBD1 (6 bases). CDR3 length: 14 residues. Looked up from germline, CDR1 is LNHDA and CDR2 is SQIVND (reference sequence). V lost 5 bases and J 8 bases, leaving 18 bases between the germline ends. CDR3 nucleotides: TGTGCCAGTAGTTTCTCGACAGGCCTGAGGGGCTACACCTTC. This gives the protein CASSFSTGLRGYTF. The full variable domain, its missing parts supplied by reference TRBV19 and TRBJ1-2, is DGGITQSPKYLFRKEGQNVTLSCEQNLNHDAMYWYRQDPGQGLRLIYYSQIVNDFQKGDIAEGYSVSREKKESFPLTVTSAQKNPTAFYLCASSFSTGLRGYTFGSGTRLTVV.

The rearrangement joins TRBV21-1 to TRBJ2-1; whether TRBD2, the table's D call, matches the DNA was not checked. TRBV21-1 is assigned pseudogene status. This CDR3 has 17 amino acids. The CDR3 here is CASSFGHGRSSYNEQFF. As DNA, the CDR3 is TGTGCCAGCAGCTTCGGCCACGGAAGGAGCTCCTACAATGAGCAGTTCTTC.